These 24 T cell receptor beta chains were all obtained from the same sample, sequenced in a study of OX40 agonist ivuxolimab in advanced cancers. Generated by immunoSEQ multiplex PCR, the TCRdb table keeps only in-frame clones and is missing some. The repertoire has fewer than 90,000 clones, approximately 90% of them found once; the top ten carry about 0.28%. The starting material was CD4+ or CD8+ T cells sorted from blood, obtained in a trial of the OX40 agonist ivuxolimab. Every receptor here comes from an adult with an advanced solid tumor such as melanoma, head and neck, liver or kidney cancer.

V usage is TRBV6-4 and J usage is TRBJ2-1; D ambiguous. Trimming took 5 bases from V and 2 from J, leaving 16 bases between them. CDR3 length: 16 amino acids. The germline gives CDR1 MRHNA, CDR2 SNTAGT. The CDR3 DNA reads TGTGCCAGCAGTCTACATACTACAGAGCCCTACAATGAGCAGTTCTTC. Residues: CASSLHTTEPYNEQFF.

The chain joins TRBV5-1 to TRBJ2-1, with unresolved D. There are 15 residues in the CDR3. Trimming cost V 1 base and J 0 bases, with 8 bases left between them. CDR1 SGHRS and CDR2 YFSETQ come from the germline V gene. The CDR3 region is CASSLTVSSYNEQFF. CDR3 DNA: TGCGCCAGCAGCTTGACTGTAAGCTCCTACAATGAGCAGTTCTTC.

V usage is TRBV9 and J usage is TRBJ2-4; D gene ambiguous. Looked up from germline, CDR1 is SGDLS and CDR2 is YYNGEE. Trimming removed 10 bases at V and 0 bases at J, with 14 bases between. The CDR3 totals 14 residues. The CDR3 nucleotides are TGTGCCCTACTACACTTACTAGCCAAAAACATTCAGTACTTC. Protein product: CALLHLLAKNIQYF. Full variable domain (outside the CDR3, taken from reference TRBV9 and TRBJ2-4): DSGVTQTPKHLITATGQRVTLRCSPRSGDLSVYWYQQSLDQGLQFLIQYYNGEERAKGNILERFSAQQFPDLHSELNLSSLELGDSALYFCALLHLLAKNIQYFGAGTRLSVL.

This chain links TRBV9 with TRBJ2-7, with D possibly being TRBD1 or TRBD2 (6 bases each). CDR3 length: 15 amino acids. Germline V CDR1 and CDR2: SGDLS, YYNGEE. With 4 bases removed from V and 9 bases from J, the gap between germline ends came to 23 bases. The CDR3 DNA follows: TGTGCCAGCAGCTTGACCGGACAGTACGAGGGGGGGCAGTACTTC. It translates to CASSLTGQYEGGQYF. Together with reference TRBV9 and TRBJ2-7, the CDR3 gives the full variable domain: DSGVTQTPKHLITATGQRVTLRCSPRSGDLSVYWYQQSLDQGLQFLIQYYNGEERAKGNILERFSAQQFPDLHSELNLSSLELGDSALYFCASSLTGQYEGGQYFGPGTRLTVT.

The rearrangement joins TRBV30 to TRBJ2-1; D gene uncertain. The CDR3 is 13 residues long. Germline-derived CDR1 and CDR2 are GTSNPN and SVGIG (reference sequence). V was shortened by 0 bases and J by 2 bases, with 5 bases between the two germline ends. CDR3 residues: CAWSVVAYNEQFF. CDR3 in DNA: TGTGCCTGGAGTGTAGTTGCCTACAATGAGCAGTTCTTC.

The V call is TRBV19, the J call TRBJ1-6; 9 bases line up with TRBD1. V dropped 5 bases and J dropped 7; count of bases not matched to a gene: 3. The CDR3 covers 14 residues. CDR1 and CDR2 (germline): LNHDA, SQIVND (reference sequence). The CDR3 sequence is CASSRQGGNSPLHF. The CDR3 DNA reads TGTGCCAGTAGTCGACAGGGGGGAAATTCACCCCTCCACTTT.

This chain joins TRBV5-8 and TRBJ1-2, with a weak D call TRBD1 (6 bases). CDR1 SGHTS and CDR2 YDEGEE come from the germline V gene. V lost 0 bases, J lost 8 bases, and 14 bases lay in between. This CDR3 is 14 amino acids long. CDR3 sequence reads: CASSLAGRGLGYTF. For the CDR3, the DNA is TGTGCCAGCAGCTTGGCTGGCAGGGGACTCGGCTACACCTTC.

The chain carries TRBV9 and TRBJ2-1; D may be TRBD2 (5 bases). Germline CDR1 SGDLS, CDR2 YYNGEE. This CDR3 spans 13 amino acids. Trimming shortened V by 4 bases and J by 6 bases, and 11 bases separated the two germline ends. This CDR3 is CASSPLAGNEQFF. In nucleotides, the CDR3 is TGTGCCAGCAGCCCGCTAGCCGGCAATGAGCAGTTCTTC.

The sample holds a few counts of this clone. The genes are TRBV2 and TRBJ1-3; 8 bases match TRBD1. The germline V gene encodes CDR1 SNHLY and CDR2 FYNNEI. The CDR3 sequence is 13 residues long. The ends lost 7 bases at V and 16 bases at J; junction bases unmatched: 15. CDR3 region: CASTTVRQGPPYF. The CDR3 region has the DNA TGTGCCAGCACCACCGTCCGACAGGGGCCGCCCTATTTT.

The CDR3 DNA is TGTGCCATCAGTGAGCGGCTTCGGGGAGAGGAAGCCCAGCATTTT. This gives the protein CAISERLRGEEAQHF. The chain combines TRBV10-3 with TRBJ1-5; D not resolved. The CDR3 consists of 15 residues. Germline CDR1 reads ENHRY; CDR2 reads SYGVKD. V dropped 2 bases and J dropped 11 bases, with 19 bases sitting between them.

The V gene is TRBV5-1, the J gene TRBJ1-4, with 7 positions matching TRBD1. With V trimmed by 2 bases and J by 9 bases, 13 bases remained unmatched. The CDR3 loop spans 16 amino acids. Germline-derived CDR1 and CDR2 are SGHRS and YFSETQ. CDR3 nucleotide sequence: TGCGCCAGCAGCTTCGAGACAGGGAGTTTGTATCAAAAACTGTTTTTT. Protein sequence: CASSFETGSLYQKLFF.

The J gene is TRBJ1-1, the V gene TRBV7-9; tentatively, D is TRBD1 (6 bases). CDR1 SEHNR and CDR2 FQNEAQ come from the germline V gene (reference sequence). The CDR3 extends over 15 amino acids. Trimming stripped 6 bases from V and 1 base from J, with 15 bases between. The CDR3, as DNA: TGTGCCAGCAGACTAGGGGCGGGACAGAACACTGAAGCTTTCTTT. Translated: CASRLGAGQNTEAFF.

The chain employs TRBV5-4 and TRBJ2-1; 8 nucleotides agree with TRBD2. Trimming took 0 bases from V and 0 from J; bases not matched to a gene: 5. The germline gives CDR1 SGHNT, CDR2 YYREEE (reference sequence). The CDR3 is 17 residues long. CDR3 nucleotides: TGTGCCAGCAGCTTGGCCGCTAGCGGGCGCTCCTACAATGAGCAGTTCTTC. This translates into CASSLAASGRSYNEQFF.

This chain connects TRBV7-2 to TRBJ2-5; TRBD1 matches 7 bases. V shed 6 bases, J shed 0 bases, and the junction held 7 bases outside the gene matches. The CDR3 covers 15 residues. Germline CDR1 SGHTA, CDR2 FQGNSA. CDR3 in amino acids: CASRVNRGDQETQYF. The CDR3 DNA follows: TGTGCCAGCAGAGTCAACAGGGGCGACCAAGAGACCCAGTACTTC.

The chain couples TRBV7-2 to TRBJ2-5, with 10 positions matching TRBD1. TRBJ2-7 matches the DNA end more closely, so the J call is doubtful. Germline V CDR1 and CDR2: SGHTA, FQGNSA. The CDR3 runs 17 residues. CDR3 sequence: CASSRFRGTGAYYEQYF. CDR3 bases: TGTGCCAGCAGCCGATTTAGGGGGACAGGGGCATATTACGAGCAGTACTTC.

Comment on this clone: A read error is possible here, since a much larger clone lies one base away. This chain joins TRBV5-5 and TRBJ1-1; no definite D call. V gave up 3 bases and J gave up 1 base, with 1 base separating them. Per germline, CDR1 SGHKS and CDR2 YYEKEE (reference sequence). The CDR3 extends over 11 amino acids. The CDR3: CASSWNTEAFF. In DNA, the CDR3 is TGTGCCAGCAGCTGGAACACTGAAGCTTTCTTT.

The chain has TRBV5-4 and TRBJ2-2, with D possibly TRBD1 on 6 matching bases. The CDR3 is 14 residues long. Germline loops: CDR1 SGHNT, CDR2 YYREEE (reference sequence). V gave up 1 base and J gave up 5 bases, with 9 bases separating them. The CDR3 loop is CASSLRTETGELFF. The CDR3 bases are TGTGCCAGCAGCTTGCGGACAGAAACCGGGGAGCTGTTTTTT.

CDR3 in amino acids: CASSQINRSGNTIYF. CDR3 sequence (DNA): TGTGCCAGCAGCCAGATCAATAGGTCCGGAAACACCATATATTTT. J is TRBJ1-3 and V is TRBV28; D call uncertain. V lost 6 bases and J 4 bases, leaving 16 bases between the germline ends. The CDR3 spans 15 residues. Germline V lookup: CDR1 MDHEN, CDR2 SYDVKM.

The J gene is TRBJ2-7, the V gene TRBV7-9; TRBD1 matches at 7 bases. Unmatched junction bases numbered 12, after V lost 4 bases and J lost 6 bases. The CDR3 totals 15 residues. Germline loops: CDR1 SEHNR, CDR2 FQNEAQ (reference sequence). The CDR3 loop is CASSSDRAPLTEQYF. Here the CDR3 DNA reads TGTGCCAGCAGCTCAGACAGGGCCCCTCTAACCGAGCAGTACTTC.

The chain links TRBV27 to TRBJ1-5; D uncertain. Trimming shortened V by 0 bases and J by 2 bases, and 8 bases separated the two germline ends. In germline, CDR1 is MNHEY, CDR2 SMNVEV (reference sequence). This CDR3 contains 15 residues. DNA for the CDR3: TGTGCCAGCAGTTTATCGGAGGGTGGCAATCAGCCCCAGCATTTT. It translates to CASSLSEGGNQPQHF.

This clone was observed a handful of times. The chain links TRBV28 to TRBJ1-2; 8 bases fit TRBD1. CDR3 size: 15 residues. J lost 1 base, V lost 3 bases, and 4 bases had no gene match. Germline CDR1 reads MDHEN; CDR2 reads SYDVKM. The CDR3 protein is CASSFDRGHNYGYTF. For the CDR3, the DNA is TGTGCCAGCAGTTTCGACAGGGGACATAACTATGGCTACACCTTC.

The V call is TRBV7-2, the J call TRBJ2-5; the D gene is possibly TRBD2 (6 bases). V was trimmed by 5 bases and J by 4 bases, leaving 17 bases between them. The length of the CDR3 is 15 residues. Germline lookup yields CDR1 SGHTA and CDR2 FQGNSA. CDR3 sequence (DNA): TGTGCCAGCAGCCCCTTGGGGGGTTCGGGAGAGACCCAGTACTTC. Amino acids: CASSPLGGSGETQYF.

The gene calls are TRBV30 and TRBJ1-6; D unresolved. V was pared by 2 bases and J by 0 bases, with 14 bases between. The CDR3 spans 17 residues. Per the germline V gene, CDR1 is GTSNPN and CDR2 is SVGIG (reference sequence). The CDR3 coding sequence is TGTGCCTGGAGTAAAACCGGTGGCAGCTCCTATAATTCACCCCTCCACTTT. Protein: CAWSKTGGSSYNSPLHF.

This sequence joins TRBV5-5 and TRBJ2-7; 9 bases map to TRBD1. CDR1 is SGHKS, CDR2 YYEKEE, per germline (reference sequence). V gave up 3 bases and J gave up 4 bases; unmatched junction bases: 8. CDR3 length: 15 amino acids. The CDR3 here is CASSSHTGQGYEQYF. CDR3 nucleotide sequence: TGTGCCAGCAGCTCGCATACGGGACAGGGTTACGAGCAGTACTTC.